This T cell receptor beta chain was sequenced for a study of cytomegalovirus exposure and HLA in healthy donors. Points on this clone: Its antigen is currently unknown.

After removal of 6 bases from V and 4 bases from J, the junction contained 1 base not matched to a gene. The CDR3 totals 13 residues. Germline CDR1 and CDR2: MNHEY and SVGAGI. While the first cohort had around 700 subjects, the donors belonged to the separate validation cohort of about 110 subjects. This table comes from immunoSEQ multiplex PCR, and its TCRdb copy is limited to in-frame clones, with some not included. The data show 150,000 or so clones, with approximately 87% seen just once and 1.4% held by the top ten. Study observations and caveats: Reports showed the classifier diagnosing cytomegalovirus status with high specificity and sensitivity. The study flagged some 170 TCR beta chains as cytomegalovirus-associated.

The material sequenced was PBMCs. The receptor's source is a woman aged 30 to 39 in good health and CMV-seronegative. The J gene is TRBJ1-5, the V gene TRBV6-5; 9 positions match TRBD1. The CDR3 DNA is TGTGCCAGCAGCGGGACAGGGAATCAGCCCCAGCATTTT. Its translation: CASSGTGNQPQHF.